Listed below are T cell receptor beta chains from one sample, sequenced in a study of cytomegalovirus exposure and HLA in healthy donors. Clones were sequenced by immunoSEQ multiplex PCR, and TCRdb holds only the in-frame ones, with some missing. The sample yields about 270,000 clones, about nine tenths seen once. Sequences were obtained from PBMCs. All receptors come from a man in his forties or fifties in good health and CMV-seropositive. Each CDR3 is given without its conserved first and last residue.

J gene	V gene	CDR3 protein
TRBJ1-6	TRBV30	AWSAAGSDSPLH
TRBJ1-1	TRBV18	ASSRNTGDPTEAF
TRBJ2-5	TRBV9	ASSVEGEREETQY
TRBJ2-7	TRBV29-1	SATGQGGHYEQY
TRBJ1-3	TRBV7-9	ASSLFTAAGNTIY
TRBJ2-1	TRBV2	ASSPTGLSSYNEQF
TRBJ2-7	TRBV28	ASSIVLAGAYEQY
TRBJ2-1	TRBV2	ASRLAGGALEQF
TRBJ2-1	TRBV10-2	ASSEFLAEIYNEQF
TRBJ2-7	TRBV19	ASSPRRTPYEQY
TRBJ1-4	TRBV15	ATSSYEKLF
TRBJ2-7	TRBV18	ASSPTQDSYEQY
TRBJ1-5	TRBV2	ASSEVREGAQH
TRBJ2-3	TRBV2	ASKEMTSGDSTDTQY
TRBJ2-3	TRBV25-1	ASSELSSGKSTDTQY
TRBJ1-2	TRBV5-6	ASSFPFRRDYGYT
TRBJ2-7	TRBV2	ASSEGQTNIYEQY
TRBJ1-4	TRBV7-9	ASSWDRVKEKLF
TRBJ1-5	TRBV7-9	ASSREGDRQPQH
TRBJ2-3	TRBV2	ASSDWQTDTQY
TRBJ2-3	TRBV5-1	ASSLGGSGDTQY
TRBJ2-7	TRBV27	ASSFEGTGPYEQY
TRBJ1-4	TRBV6-5	ASSSTTGTNEKLF
TRBJ1-4	TRBV28	ASRPGVINEKLF
.	TRBV30	AWSHGGSYEQY
TRBJ1-5	TRBV28	ASSTPGQGGQPQH
TRBJ2-1	TRBV9	ASSVGDRGGDEQF
TRBJ2-1	TRBV30	AWSAKAPPREF
TRBJ1-6	TRBV7-3	ASSLTGSDSPLH
TRBJ2-7	TRBV27	ASSITGAPYEQY
TRBJ2-7	TRBV7-9	ASSTRDRPSEQY
TRBJ2-7	TRBV30	AWSAGGYEQY
TRBJ1-5	TRBV19	ASSAWTTSNQPQH
TRBJ1-5	TRBV19	ASTLDRAGSNQPQH
TRBJ2-7	TRBV5-1	ASSPSAPRDEQY
TRBJ2-1	TRBV19	ASTLSGDSYNEQF
TRBJ1-1	TRBV27	ASSISSTGDTEAF
TRBJ2-4	TRBV4-1	ASSQETQGWEGNIQY
TRBJ2-3	TRBV12-5	ASGLGALAGATDTQY
TRBJ2-1	TRBV2	ASSDQSGAQF
TRBJ2-2	TRBV7-8	ASSEETSRTGELF